These 4 T cell receptor beta chains originate from one sample sequenced in a study of T cells in Graves' hyperthyroidism and ophthalmopathy. RNA transcripts provided the source from which TCR beta CDR3 regions were amplified. The TCR CDR3 was amplified in a first-round RT-PCR using the HTBI primer set. MiXCR, applied by TCRdb to the multiplex PCR reads, yields one record per CDR3 protein. The table records under 700,000 distinct CDR3 sequences, 16% of them present only once. What was sequenced was blood. The receptors come from a woman younger than 30 with Graves' hyperthyroidism.

Turning to this clonotype: Given a much more abundant clone one base away, this may be a read error. J is TRBJ1-1 and V is TRBV11-3; D ambiguous. V gave up 2 bases and J gave up 4 bases, with 11 bases separating them. The germline CDR1 and CDR2 sequences are SGHNT and YENEEA. The CDR3 runs 14 residues. CDR3 nucleotide sequence: TGTGCCAGCAGCTTACAGGCGCGGTGCACTGAAGCTTTCTTT. Its translation is CASSLQARCTEAFF.

The table lists this clonotype with many counts. The CDR3 DNA sequence: TGTGCCAGCACGGAAGGGGGCCTTCAGGAAAAACTGTTTTTT. Protein sequence: CASTEGGLQEKLFF. The chain carries TRBV2 and TRBJ1-4, with 7 bases fitting TRBD1. Germline-derived CDR1 and CDR2 are SNHLY and FYNNEI. The CDR3 has 14 amino acids. V was pared by 7 bases and J by 8 bases, with 10 bases of the junction left unmatched.

This clonotype occurred a few times. A much bigger clone sits one base away, suggesting this may be a read error. The V call is TRBV20-1, the J call TRBJ2-7, with D uncertain. Trimming removed 0 bases at V and 3 bases at J, with 3 bases between. Germline CDR1 reads DFQATT; CDR2 reads SNEGSKA (reference sequence). CDR3 length: 11 residues. The CDR3 sequence is CSARENYEQYF. In nucleotides, the CDR3 is TGCAGTGCTAGAGAGAACTACGAGCAGTACTTC.

There are many counts of this clonotype. V is TRBV7-3 and J is TRBJ1-2, with D perhaps matching TRBD1 (5 bases). V lost 1 base to trimming and J lost 5 bases, with 14 bases between them. The germline gives CDR1 SGHTA, CDR2 FQGTGA. This CDR3 comprises 15 residues. CDR3 region: CASSLSPDSKYGYTF. In DNA, the CDR3 is TGTGCCAGCAGCTTAAGTCCCGACAGCAAGTATGGCTACACCTTC.